Reported below is one T cell receptor beta chain. Its antigen is not known. Indicated time point: week 11, during vaccination. Every vaccine dose comprised 300 ug of mutant IDH1 20-mer peptide plus topical imiquimod. TCRdb's table, derived via immunoSEQ multiplex PCR, lists solely in-frame clones and lacks some. The data show roughly 60,000 clones, approximately 84% seen once. This record comes from a study of a mutant IDH1 vaccine in newly diagnosed glioma. The wider study: Males made up 62.5% and females 37.5% of treated patients, whose mean age was roughly 40 years.

Germline V CDR1 and CDR2: LNHDA, SQIVND (reference sequence). The CDR3 is made up of 13 amino acids. V gave up 5 bases and J gave up 2 bases, with 7 bases separating them. The specimen was PBMCs, collected from a glioma patient whose treatment included an IDH1 peptide vaccine. The rearrangement joins TRBV19 to TRBJ1-5; D is unclear. The receptor's source is a man under 40 with glioma. Written as DNA, the CDR3 is TGTGCCAGTAGTGCTCAGGGCAATCAGCCCCAGCATTTT. Protein product: CASSAQGNQPQHF.